The clone carrying this T cell receptor (beta chain) was seen only a few times. This sample also contains other DNA sequences that code for the same CDR3. Investigators reverse transcribed all isolated RNA, so they sequenced expressed TCRB transcripts. The data were produced by immunoSEQ multiplex PCR, yet TCRdb's version contains in-frame clones alone and is incomplete. The sample records approximately 330,000 clones, approximately 9.9% being singletons. The entry originates in a study of beta chain features in type 1 diabetes. Overall study context: Healthy donors and patients had similar age, gender and cell yields.

Each donor gave one heparinised blood draw averaging around 120 mL. The authors sorted CD4+ naive, central memory, regulatory and stem cell-like memory cells via CD45RO/CCR7/CD25/CD127/CD95/CD27. Looked up from germline, CDR1 is SGDLS and CDR2 is YYNGEE. This CDR3 region has 15 residues. Trimming shortened V by 0 bases and J by 4 bases, and 8 bases separated the two germline ends. This chain uses TRBV9 with TRBJ2-6; D may be TRBD1 (6 bases). The sample taken for sequencing was naive CD4+ T cells from blood. The receptor's source is a woman under 40 in good health. The CDR3 coding sequence is TGTGCCAGCAGCGTAGGAGGGACAGGGGCCAACGTCCTGACTTTC. Amino acids: CASSVGGTGANVLTF.